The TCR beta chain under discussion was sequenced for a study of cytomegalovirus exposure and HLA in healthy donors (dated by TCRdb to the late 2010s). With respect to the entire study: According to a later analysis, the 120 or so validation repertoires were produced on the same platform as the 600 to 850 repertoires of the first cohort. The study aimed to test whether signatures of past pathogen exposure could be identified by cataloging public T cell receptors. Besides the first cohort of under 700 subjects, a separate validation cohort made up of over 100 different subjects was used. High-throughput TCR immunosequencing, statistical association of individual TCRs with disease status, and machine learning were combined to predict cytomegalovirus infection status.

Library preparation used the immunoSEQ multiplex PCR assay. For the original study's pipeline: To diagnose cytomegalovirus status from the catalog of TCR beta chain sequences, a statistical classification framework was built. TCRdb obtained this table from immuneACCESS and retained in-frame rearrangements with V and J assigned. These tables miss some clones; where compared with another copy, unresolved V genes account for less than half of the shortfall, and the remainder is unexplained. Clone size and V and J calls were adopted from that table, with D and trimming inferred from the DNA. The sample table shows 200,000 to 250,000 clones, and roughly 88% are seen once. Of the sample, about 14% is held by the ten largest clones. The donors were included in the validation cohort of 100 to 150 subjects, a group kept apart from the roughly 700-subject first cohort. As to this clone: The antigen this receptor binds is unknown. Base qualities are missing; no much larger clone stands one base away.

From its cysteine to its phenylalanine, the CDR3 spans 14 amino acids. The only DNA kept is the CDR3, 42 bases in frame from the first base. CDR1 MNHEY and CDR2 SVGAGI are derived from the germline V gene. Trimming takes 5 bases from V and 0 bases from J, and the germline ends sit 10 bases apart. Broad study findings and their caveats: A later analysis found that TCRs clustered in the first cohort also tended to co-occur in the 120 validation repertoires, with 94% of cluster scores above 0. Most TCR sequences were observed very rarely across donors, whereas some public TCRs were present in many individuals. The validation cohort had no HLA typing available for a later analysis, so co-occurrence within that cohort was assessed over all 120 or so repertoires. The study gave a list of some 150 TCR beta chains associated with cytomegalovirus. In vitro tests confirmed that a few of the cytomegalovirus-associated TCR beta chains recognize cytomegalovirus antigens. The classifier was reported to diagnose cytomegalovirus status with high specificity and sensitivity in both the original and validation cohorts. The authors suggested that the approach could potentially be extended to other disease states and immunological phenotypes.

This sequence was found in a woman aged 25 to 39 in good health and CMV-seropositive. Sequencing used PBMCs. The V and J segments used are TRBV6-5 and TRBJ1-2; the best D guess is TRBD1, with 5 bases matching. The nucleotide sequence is TGTGCCAGCAGTGACAGCCCGGCTAACTATGGCTACACCTTC. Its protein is CASSDSPANYGYTF.